The source of this T cell receptor (beta chain) is a study of response to subunit inactivated influenza vaccine. V lost 0 bases, J lost 3 bases, and 6 bases lay in between. In germline, CDR1 is MNHEY, CDR2 SVGAGI. This CDR3 has 13 residues. A single record per CDR3 protein comes from TCRdb applying MiXCR to the RT-PCR reads. Of approximately 230,000 distinct CDR3 sequences in the sample, 12% were seen once. This clonotype has ten or more counts. The input for sequencing was non-naive T cells sorted from PBMCs, taken roughly 2 weeks before vaccination. The source of this sequence is a man in his fifties or sixties who received an inactivated influenza vaccine. The chain joins TRBV6-5 to TRBJ2-7; D call uncertain. This CDR3 is CASSYSTGYEQYF. Here the CDR3 DNA reads TGTGCCAGCAGTTACTCTACCGGCTACGAGCAGTACTTC.